This TCR beta chain comes out of a study of radiotherapy plus CTLA-4 blockade in lung cancer (dated by TCRdb to 2017 to 2018). The study in broad terms: Objective responses occurred in approximately 19% of enrolled patients, and around 29% achieved disease control. What the study reported, not specific to this receptor: The strongest predictors of response were reported to be early dynamic shifts in blood T cell clones along with a rise in serum interferon-beta following radiation. TCR clones derived from tumors expanded in peripheral blood after treatment with radiotherapy and ipilimumab.

As encoded in the germline V gene, CDR1 is MNHEY while CDR2 is SVGAGI. From the cysteine up to the phenylalanine, the CDR3 has a length of 14 residues. Only the CDR3 region is kept as DNA, spanning 42 bases read in frame from base 1. V loses 5 bases of germline sequence and J loses 1 base, and the interval between the two ends is 12 bases. A remark on this clone: Its antigen is unknown. Base quality data are lacking; no much larger clone is found one base away.

The method behind the library was the immunoSEQ multiplex PCR assay. TCRdb obtained this table from immuneACCESS and retained in-frame rearrangements with V and J assigned. These tables miss some clones; where compared with another copy, unresolved V genes account for less than half of the shortfall, and the remainder is unexplained. The sample data list about 80,000 clones, and 60% to 85% of these were observed just once. Jointly, the top ten make up roughly 22% of the sample. The study tested focal radiation therapy combined with CTLA-4 blockade (ipilimumab) in patients with chemo-refractory metastatic non-small-cell lung cancer.

This receptor was taken from a human donor with non-small cell lung cancer whose response to radiotherapy plus ipilimumab could not be evaluated. Some clones in this sample may be carry-over from other donors' samples. This sequence uses TRBV6-5 and TRBJ2-7, with the identity of the D gene unclear. Specimen: peripheral blood, collected from a patient treated with radiotherapy plus ipilimumab. The encoded CDR3 is CASSVSGPSYEQYF. The sequenced DNA: TGTGCCAGCAGTGTCTCCGGTCCATCCTACGAGCAGTACTTC.